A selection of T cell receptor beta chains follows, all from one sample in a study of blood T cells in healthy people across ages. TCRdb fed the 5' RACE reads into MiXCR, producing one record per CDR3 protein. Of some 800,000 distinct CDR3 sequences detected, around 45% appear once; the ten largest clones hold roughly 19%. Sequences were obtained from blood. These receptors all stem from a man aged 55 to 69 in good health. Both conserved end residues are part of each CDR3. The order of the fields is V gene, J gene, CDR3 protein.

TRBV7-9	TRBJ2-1	CASSSGIYRDEQFF
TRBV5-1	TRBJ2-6	CASSLRDRASSGANVLTF
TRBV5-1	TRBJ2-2	CASSVDRWNTGELFF
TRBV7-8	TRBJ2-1	CASSLGTGVGANNEQFF
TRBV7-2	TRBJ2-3	CASSLRTSSPDTQYF
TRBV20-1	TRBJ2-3	CSASGGFRTDTQYF
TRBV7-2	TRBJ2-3	CASSLEVSTDTQYF
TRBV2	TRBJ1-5	CASSSGGGGSNQPQHF
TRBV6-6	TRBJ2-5	CASSETNPQETQYF
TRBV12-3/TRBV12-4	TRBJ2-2	CASSGAGAGTGELFF
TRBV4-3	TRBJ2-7	CASSQAGILPYEQYF
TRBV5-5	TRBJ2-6	CASSLIGSQHSGANVLTF
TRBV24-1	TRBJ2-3	CATSETGSGTDTQYF
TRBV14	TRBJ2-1	CASSPSSGYNEQFF
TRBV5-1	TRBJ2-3	CASSGTGVSTDTQYF
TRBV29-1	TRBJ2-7	CSVWGTPQGSSYEQYF
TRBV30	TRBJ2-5	CAWSLSYQETQYF